One and the same sample provided the 24 T cell receptor beta chains below, sequenced in a study of blood T cell repertoires in COVID-19. TCRdb's copy holds only in-frame clones and misses some; the assay was immunoSEQ multiplex PCR. This sample carries 200,000 to 300,000 clones, roughly four fifths of them seen once, and the ten largest clones take around 4.7%. The sequencing input was peripheral blood. These receptors were obtained from an older woman with acute or convalescent COVID-19.

The CDR3 nucleotides read TGTGCCACCCTAGGGACAGGTCTCCCCGTCACTGAAGCTTTCTTT. Amino acids: CATLGTGLPVTEAFF. The chain carries TRBV2 and TRBJ1-1; 8 bases match TRBD1. The CDR3 runs to 15 residues. J lost 4 bases, V lost 10 bases, and 14 bases had no gene match. CDR1 and CDR2 (germline): SNHLY, FYNNEI.

V usage is TRBV4-3 and J usage is TRBJ2-1; 10 positions match TRBD2. This CDR3 spans 16 amino acids. Losses at the gene ends were 0 bases for V and 7 bases for J; bases not matched to a gene: 6. The germline V gene has CDR1 LGHNA and CDR2 YSLEER. For the CDR3, the DNA is TGCGCCAGCAGCCAAGATCCGAGCGGGGGGGCAAATGAGCAGTTCTTC. Protein sequence: CASSQDPSGGANEQFF.

This chain uses TRBV5-1 with TRBJ1-1, with 7 bases fitting TRBD1. Germline CDR1 reads SGHRS; CDR2 reads YFSETQ. The trim removed 2 bases at V and 4 bases at J, leaving 2 bases unmatched. The CDR3 extends over 13 amino acids. CDR3: CASSFQGGTEAFF. Written as DNA, the CDR3 is TGCGCCAGCAGCTTTCAGGGGGGCACTGAAGCTTTCTTT.

The rearrangement uses TRBV7-9 and TRBJ2-3; D gene unclear. From germline, CDR1 is SEHNR and CDR2 FQNEAQ (reference sequence). The CDR3 is 14 residues long. Trimming pared 1 base from V and 2 bases from J, leaving 7 bases between. This CDR3 reads CASSLGAHTDTQYF. The CDR3 region has the DNA TGTGCCAGCAGCTTAGGGGCACACACAGATACGCAGTATTTT.

This rearrangement joins TRBV19 to TRBJ2-3; D is undetermined. Trimming took 5 bases from V and 0 from J, leaving 15 bases between them. The CDR3 spans 16 residues. Germline CDR1 reads LNHDA; CDR2 reads SQIVND (reference sequence). The DNA of the CDR3 is TGTGCCAGTAGTCAAGACTTCCATCCAAGCACAGATACGCAGTATTTT. The encoded protein is CASSQDFHPSTDTQYF.

This chain links TRBV20-1 with TRBJ2-7, with TRBD1 matching over 8 bases. After removal of 3 bases from V and 3 bases from J, the junction contained 10 bases not matched to a gene. The CDR3 extends over 15 amino acids. CDR1 and CDR2 (germline): DFQATT, SNEGSKA (reference sequence). Here the CDR3 reads CSASPLGTGDYEQYF. CDR3 bases: TGCAGTGCTAGTCCCCTCGGGACAGGTGACTACGAGCAGTACTTC.

This chain joins TRBV9 and TRBJ2-7; tentatively, D is TRBD1 (5 bases). V gave up 0 bases and J gave up 3 bases, with 13 bases separating them. The germline CDR1 and CDR2 sequences are SGDLS and YYNGEE. The CDR3 is 15 amino acids. The CDR3 DNA reads TGTGCCAGCAGCGTAGGACAGAGTCTGATCTACGAGCAGTACTTC. This encodes CASSVGQSLIYEQYF. Together with reference TRBV9 and TRBJ2-7, the CDR3 gives the full variable domain: DSGVTQTPKHLITATGQRVTLRCSPRSGDLSVYWYQQSLDQGLQFLIQYYNGEERAKGNILERFSAQQFPDLHSELNLSSLELGDSALYFCASSVGQSLIYEQYFGPGTRLTVT.

The chain is built from TRBV7-9 and TRBJ2-7, with D maybe TRBD1 (5 bases). Germline CDR1 and CDR2: SEHNR and FQNEAQ (reference sequence). The germline V and J ends were trimmed by 7 bases and 3 bases, with 16 bases remaining between them. CDR3 length: 14 residues. This CDR3 is CASNNGAALYEQYF. CDR3 nucleotides: TGTGCCAGCAACAATGGGGCTGCACTCTACGAGCAGTACTTC.

The rearrangement joins TRBV11-2 to TRBJ1-5; tentative D call: TRBD1 (6 bases). CDR3 size: 14 residues. V lost 6 bases and J lost 3, with 12 bases in between. Germline V gene sequence: CDR1 SGHAT, CDR2 FQNNGV. CDR3: CASSRTGSNQPQHF. The DNA for the CDR3 is TGTGCCAGCAGTCGTACAGGGTCCAATCAGCCCCAGCATTTT.

This clone was seen a handful of times. V gene TRBV5-1 combines with J gene TRBJ1-1; D not certain. The germline gives CDR1 SGHRS, CDR2 YFSETQ. This CDR3 comprises 15 residues. Trimming took 2 bases from V and 4 from J, leaving 15 bases between them. In DNA form, the CDR3 reads TGCGCCAGCAGCTTTACAGTAAGCCAAGTCACTGAAGCTTTCTTT. It encodes CASSFTVSQVTEAFF.

The chain links TRBV2 to TRBJ1-1; the D is unclear. Germline V gene data show CDR1 as SNHLY and CDR2 as FYNNEI. The CDR3 extends over 15 amino acids. V was pared by 0 bases and J by 4 bases, with 12 bases between. The CDR3 loop reads CASSEAEGWSTEAFF. The CDR3 DNA sequence: TGTGCCAGCAGTGAAGCTGAAGGATGGAGCACTGAAGCTTTCTTT.

CDR3 loop: CASSLLAGRSTDTQYF. In DNA, the CDR3 is TGTGCCAGCAGTTTACTAGCGGGACGTAGCACAGATACGCAGTATTTT. The chain has TRBV6-6 and TRBJ2-3, with 10 bases matching TRBD2. This CDR3 contains 16 residues. Losses at the gene ends were 4 bases for V and 0 bases for J; bases not matched to a gene: 4. CDR1 is MNHNY, CDR2 SVGAGI, per germline (reference sequence).

The table lists this clone with a few counts. J is TRBJ1-1 and V is TRBV19; TRBD1 is a possible D gene (5 bases). The V and J ends lost 5 bases and 1 base respectively, with 14 bases between them. CDR1 is LNHDA and CDR2 is SQIVND in the germline V gene (reference sequence). The CDR3 runs to 15 residues. For the CDR3, the DNA is TGTGCCAGTAGTGACCTGGGGGGGAAGAACACTGAAGCTTTCTTT. Protein: CASSDLGGKNTEAFF.

This clone was seen a single time. The chain recombines TRBV28 with TRBJ2-7; 7 nucleotides agree with TRBD1. The V and J ends lost 5 bases and 2 bases, in that order; junction bases with no gene match: 3. Germline V CDR1 and CDR2: MDHEN, SYDVKM. This CDR3 comprises 13 residues. The CDR3 spells CASSRDSTYEQYF. CDR3 DNA sequence: TGTGCCAGCAGTCGGGACAGTACCTACGAGCAGTACTTC.

This chain uses TRBV19 with TRBJ1-2, with a weak D call TRBD1 (6 bases). V shed 4 bases and J shed 2 bases, with 14 bases lying between them. This CDR3 has 15 residues. CDR1 LNHDA and CDR2 SQIVND come from the germline V gene (reference sequence). The CDR3 spells CASSSWTESNYGYTF. The CDR3 DNA sequence: TGTGCCAGTAGTAGTTGGACAGAGTCGAACTATGGCTACACCTTC.

V and J are TRBV4-2 and TRBJ1-3; no firm D call. CDR3 length equals 15 residues. Germline CDR1 reads LGHNA; CDR2 reads YNFKEQ. V was clipped by 0 bases and J by 5 bases, with 11 bases between them. The CDR3 is CASSQDWQSRNTIYF. The CDR3, as DNA: TGTGCCAGCAGCCAAGATTGGCAGTCCCGAAACACCATATATTTT.

This chain uses TRBV5-4 with TRBJ2-1, with TRBD1 as a possible D gene (5 bases). This CDR3 contains 14 residues. V dropped 3 bases and J dropped 2 bases, with 9 bases sitting between them. Germline assignment: CDR1 SGHNT and CDR2 YYREEE (reference sequence). Here the CDR3 reads CASSSQGTYNEQFF. CDR3 DNA sequence: TGTGCCAGCAGCTCCCAGGGAACCTACAATGAGCAGTTCTTC.

The chain uses TRBV27 and TRBJ2-3; 9 bases map to TRBD2. The CDR3 is made up of 16 amino acids. Trimming at V came to 2 bases and at J to 1 base, leaving 4 bases not matched to a gene. Germline CDR1 reads MNHEY; CDR2 reads SMNVEV (reference sequence). CDR3: CASSLVSGGRTDTQYF. The DNA for the CDR3 is TGTGCCAGCAGTTTAGTTAGCGGGGGACGCACAGATACGCAGTATTTT.

This clone showed up just once. This sequence joins TRBV6-5 and TRBJ1-5; 7 nucleotides align to TRBD1. V dropped 5 bases and J dropped 7; count of bases not matched to a gene: 5. Germline-derived CDR1 and CDR2 are MNHEY and SVGAGI. The CDR3 has 13 amino acids. Written as DNA, the CDR3 is TGTGCCAGCAGTCCGACAGGGACCCAGCCCCAGCATTTT. This sequence encodes CASSPTGTQPQHF.

V and J are TRBV21-1 and TRBJ1-2. TRBV21-1 counts as a pseudogene. CDR3 length: 17 amino acids. The CDR3 sequence is CASSKEEAGAANYGYTF. The DNA of the CDR3 is TGTGCCAGCAGCAAAGAAGAAGCGGGAGCAGCAAACTATGGCTACACCTTC.

J is TRBJ2-1 and V is TRBV5-1; 10 nucleotides line up with TRBD1. Germline CDR1 reads SGHRS; CDR2 reads YFSETQ. CDR3 length equals 14 residues. J lost 0 bases, V lost 7 bases, and 1 base had no gene match. CDR3 coding DNA: TGCGCCAGCGGACAGGGGGGCTCCTACAATGAGCAGTTCTTC. The encoded protein is CASGQGGSYNEQFF.

V usage is TRBV7-2 and J usage is TRBJ2-5, with D unclear. The CDR3 has 14 residues. Trimming stripped 5 bases from V and 2 bases from J, with 12 bases between. The V gene's germline CDR1 is SGHTA and CDR2 FQGNSA. This CDR3 reads CASSLRLAQETQYF. The CDR3 DNA reads as TGTGCCAGCAGCCTAAGACTGGCTCAAGAGACCCAGTACTTC.

V is TRBV18 and J is TRBJ1-2; D perhaps matches TRBD1 (5 bases). This CDR3 has 13 amino acids. With 3 bases removed from V and 4 bases from J, the gap between germline ends came to 9 bases. Germline lookup yields CDR1 KGHSH and CDR2 LQKENI. The CDR3, as DNA: TGTGCCAGCTCACCGGGGCCTTTCTATGGCTACACCTTC. Its protein is CASSPGPFYGYTF.

The rearrangement uses TRBV10-3 and TRBJ1-5; no clear D gene. CDR1 is ENHRY and CDR2 is SYGVKD in the germline V gene. The CDR3 is 15 residues long. Trimming removed 0 bases from V and 9 bases from J, with 15 bases in between. The CDR3 nucleotides are TGTGCCATCAGTGAGTCGAAACGTAGTGCAGGGCCCCAGCATTTT. Protein: CAISESKRSAGPQHF.